This T cell receptor (beta chain) is from a study of cytomegalovirus exposure and HLA in healthy donors. The CDR3 contains 14 residues. CDR1 is MNHEY, CDR2 SMNVEV, per germline (reference sequence). V shed 6 bases, J shed 8 bases, and the junction held 8 bases outside the gene matches. Vbeta (60) and Jbeta (13) primers were used in the PCR. Here immunoSEQ multiplex PCR was the method, and the copy in TCRdb shows in-frame clones only, minus some. The table gives roughly 40,000 clones; the top ten clones make up around 10% of it. This rearrangement joins TRBV27 to TRBJ1-3, with 9 bases identical to TRBD1. The TCR sequence derives from a man aged 40-55 years in good health and CMV-seropositive. Sequenced sample: PBMCs. The CDR3 loop is CASRPGQGLDTIYF. In DNA, the CDR3 is TGTGCCAGCAGACCCGGACAGGGGTTAGACACCATATATTTT.